The 26 T cell receptor beta chains below were found in one sample sequenced in a study of blood T cell repertoires in COVID-19. Method: immunoSEQ multiplex PCR; TCRdb's copy keeps in-frame clones and lacks some. The sample records about 100,000 clones, roughly 80% being singletons. What was sequenced was peripheral blood. All receptors come from a man between 65 and 85 years old with active or convalescent COVID-19.

The rearrangement joins TRBV2 to TRBJ1-3, with TRBD1 identical over 9 bases. Germline V CDR1 and CDR2: SNHLY, FYNNEI. CDR3 size: 16 residues. Trimming took 7 bases from V and 3 from J; bases not matched to a gene: 10. CDR3 region: CASTPGQGRGGNTIYF. CDR3 nucleotides: TGTGCCAGCACTCCGGGACAGGGAAGGGGTGGAAACACCATATATTTT. The complete variable domain, with remaining parts taken from reference TRBV2 and TRBJ1-3, reads EPEVTQTPSHQVTQMGQEVILRCVPISNHLYFYWYRQILGQKVEFLVSFYNNEISEKSEIFDDQFSVERPDGSNFTLKIRSTKLEDSAMYFCASTPGQGRGGNTIYFGEGSWLTVV.

V is TRBV28 and J is TRBJ2-5; 9 nucleotides agree with TRBD1. With 7 bases clipped from V and 4 bases from J, the junction kept 7 bases outside the gene matches. The CDR3 is 14 amino acids. Germline V gene lookup returns CDR1 MDHEN and CDR2 SYDVKM. CDR3 region: CASNPTGGRETQYF. CDR3 nucleotide sequence: TGTGCCAGCAACCCGACAGGGGGACGAGAGACCCAGTACTTC.

The chain uses TRBV7-9 and TRBJ1-2; D perhaps matches TRBD1 (5 bases). CDR3 length: 14 residues. V lost 1 base to trimming and J lost 7 bases, with 13 bases between them. Germline V gives CDR1 SEHNR, CDR2 FQNEAQ (reference sequence). CDR3 coding DNA: TGTGCCAGCAGCTTAGAAACAGGAGTCTCTGGCTACACCTTC. Translating gives CASSLETGVSGYTF.

The rearrangement uses TRBV20-1 and TRBJ1-1; the D gene is possibly TRBD1 (5 bases). The CDR3 length is 13 residues. V was trimmed by 3 bases and J by 1 base, leaving 9 bases between them. Germline V gene sequence: CDR1 DFQATT, CDR2 SNEGSKA (reference sequence). The CDR3 spells CSASGQPNTEAFF. The CDR3 bases are TGCAGTGCTAGTGGACAACCGAACACTGAAGCTTTCTTT.

The chain recombines TRBV7-2 with TRBJ1-4; 7 positions agree with TRBD1. CDR3 length: 15 amino acids. The trim removed 4 bases at V and 2 bases at J, leaving 4 bases unmatched. CDR1 SGHTA and CDR2 FQGNSA come from the germline V gene. The CDR3 loop reads CASSWTGTTNEKLFF. In DNA, the CDR3 is TGTGCCAGCAGCTGGACAGGAACTACTAATGAAAAACTGTTTTTT. The whole variable domain, remainder taken from reference TRBV7-2 and TRBJ1-4, is GAGVSQSPSNKVTEKGKDVELRCDPISGHTALYWYRQSLGQGLEFLIYFQGNSAPDKSGLPSDRFSAERTGGSVSTLTIQRTQQEDSAVYLCASSWTGTTNEKLFFGSGTQLSVL.

CDR3 residues: CASSALTSGRVSEQFF. As DNA, the CDR3 is TGTGCCAGCAGTGCCCTGACTAGCGGGAGGGTGAGTGAGCAGTTCTTC. The chain carries TRBV2 and TRBJ2-1; TRBD2 matches 14 bases. From germline, CDR1 is SNHLY and CDR2 FYNNEI. With 4 bases clipped from V and 9 bases from J, the junction kept 8 bases outside the gene matches. This CDR3 spans 16 amino acids.

This clone appeared a few times. The chain has TRBV29-1 and TRBJ2-7, with a weak D call TRBD1 (6 bases). Trimming cost V 6 bases and J 2 bases, with 11 bases left between them. Looked up from germline, CDR1 is SQVTM and CDR2 is ANQGSEA. CDR3 length: 12 amino acids. The DNA for the CDR3 is TGCAGCGTCACCCGGGACACCTACGAGCAGTACTTC. Translation: CSVTRDTYEQYF.

This clone was observed a single time. In DNA form, the CDR3 reads TGTGCCAGCAGTTTAAAGGGGTTTCAGCCCCAGCATTTT. Translating gives CASSLKGFQPQHF. The chain recombines TRBV12-3 or TRBV12-4 with TRBJ1-5; possibly TRBD1 for D (5 bases). Trimming removed 2 bases from V and 6 bases from J, with 8 bases in between. This CDR3 region has 13 residues.

This chain uses TRBV19 with TRBJ2-5, with D hard to call. Trimming removed 4 bases at V and 5 bases at J, with 5 bases between. There are 11 residues in the CDR3. Germline assignment: CDR1 LNHDA and CDR2 SQIVND (reference sequence). The CDR3 DNA sequence: TGTGCCAGTAGTAAGGAGGAGACCCAGTACTTC. Translation gives CASSKEETQYF.

This clone was counted a single time. This chain joins TRBV21-1 and TRBJ2-2; the tabulated D call, TRBD2, remains unverified against the DNA. TRBV21-1 is shown as a pseudogene. The CDR3 runs 12 residues. For the CDR3, the DNA is TGTGCCAGCAGCAAAAGCGGGACTGAGCTGTTTTTT. Translating it yields CASSKSGTELFF.

V usage is TRBV5-1 and J usage is TRBJ2-1; D possibly corresponds to TRBD2 (5 bases). Germline V gives CDR1 SGHRS, CDR2 YFSETQ. The ends were cut back, 0 bases at V and 6 bases at J, with 13 bases in the middle. This CDR3 contains 15 residues. In nucleotides, the CDR3 is TGCGCCAGCAGCTTGGCCTTGGGAGTCGTCAATGAGCAGTTCTTC. Its protein is CASSLALGVVNEQFF.

This clone has more than one count but fewer than ten. The V gene is TRBV11-2, the J gene TRBJ1-1; TRBD1 might be the D (6 bases). This CDR3 is 13 amino acids long. Per the germline V gene, CDR1 is SGHAT and CDR2 is FQNNGV. Trimming stripped 2 bases from V and 6 bases from J, with 10 bases between. CDR3 sequence (DNA): TGTGCCAGCAGCTTATGGGGGCCGGCTGAAGCTTTCTTT. Translated, it gives CASSLWGPAEAFF.

The chain employs TRBV11-2 and TRBJ2-3; D is undetermined. V lost 2 bases and J lost 2, with 8 bases in between. CDR1 is SGHAT, CDR2 FQNNGV, per germline. The CDR3 totals 14 residues. CDR3 residues: CASSLILLTDTQYF. CDR3 sequence (DNA): TGTGCCAGCAGCTTAATTCTACTCACAGATACGCAGTATTTT.

About this clone: A read error may be the cause here, since a much bigger clone is one base away. Distinct nucleotide sequences in the sample also encode this CDR3. The chain joins TRBV5-1 to TRBJ2-5; 8 bases line up with TRBD1. Germline V lookup: CDR1 SGHRS, CDR2 YFSETQ. The CDR3 is 14 residues long. Trimming cost V 8 bases and J 4 bases; bases outside gene matches: 10. The CDR3 coding sequence is TGCGCCAGTAGCCAGGGACAGGTCGGAGAGACCCAGTACTTC. This codes for CASSQGQVGETQYF.

This clone has only a few counts. Additional DNA sequences in this sample encode the identical CDR3. The chain joins TRBV9 to TRBJ1-6; D not resolved. Germline V gene data show CDR1 as SGDLS and CDR2 as YYNGEE. Trimming pared 0 bases from V and 0 bases from J, leaving 4 bases between. The CDR3 spans 15 residues. CDR3 DNA: TGTGCCAGCAGCGTAGGGAGCTCCTATAATTCACCCCTCCACTTT. Its translation is CASSVGSSYNSPLHF.

The V and J genes are TRBV5-1 and TRBJ2-1, with 14 nucleotides matching TRBD2. Germline-derived CDR1 and CDR2 are SGHRS and YFSETQ. This CDR3 region has 15 residues. With V trimmed by 4 bases and J by 6 bases, 3 bases remained unmatched. CDR3 DNA: TGCGCCAGCAGCCCGACTAGCGGGAGGGCCAATGAGCAGTTCTTC. Translated: CASSPTSGRANEQFF.

The rearrangement links TRBV28 to TRBJ1-6, with TRBD1 as a possible D gene (5 bases). Trimming took off 7 bases at V and 8 bases at J, with 18 bases between the two ends. The germline V gene has CDR1 MDHEN and CDR2 SYDVKM. The CDR3 runs to 15 residues. The CDR3 coding sequence is TGTGCCAGCACTCAGGGTGGATCCCAGTATTCACCCCTCCACTTT. Its protein is CASTQGGSQYSPLHF.

The V call is TRBV2, the J call TRBJ2-4, with a possible D match to TRBD2 (6 bases). Germline loops: CDR1 SNHLY, CDR2 FYNNEI. The ends were cut back, 1 base at V and 10 bases at J, with 8 bases in the middle. The CDR3 runs 12 residues. The CDR3 DNA follows: TGTGCCAGCAGTGAAGGGGGGAGGATTCAGTACTTC. It is translated as CASSEGGRIQYF.

This clone was counted a single time. The CDR3 protein is CAISDRREKLFF. The CDR3 DNA follows: TGTGCCATCAGTGACAGGAGGGAAAAACTGTTTTTT. This chain joins TRBV10-3 and TRBJ1-4; D gene unclear. Trimming stripped 3 bases from V and 8 bases from J, with 7 bases between. Germline V gene data show CDR1 as ENHRY and CDR2 as SYGVKD. This CDR3 region has 12 residues.

This clone has just one count. The J gene is TRBJ1-6, the V gene TRBV7-3; 7 nucleotides agree with TRBD1. The junction had 4 bases not matched to a gene; V was cut back by 5 bases and J by 6 bases. CDR1 is SGHTA, CDR2 FQGTGA, per germline. This CDR3 comprises 14 residues. The CDR3 DNA reads TGTGCCAGCAGCATGACAGGGACTAATTCACCCCTCCACTTT. Its protein is CASSMTGTNSPLHF.

The CDR3 reads CASSYRRVGNQPQHF. As DNA, the CDR3 is TGTGCCAGCAGCTACCGGAGGGTCGGCAATCAGCCCCAGCATTTT. The J gene is TRBJ1-5, the V gene TRBV5-6, with D unclear. CDR1 SGHDT and CDR2 YYEEEE come from the germline V gene. Deletions cut 3 bases from V and 2 bases from J, with 12 bases between. The CDR3 is made up of 15 amino acids.

The CDR3 spells CASSDPQGTGSYEQYF. CDR3 nucleotide sequence: TGTGCCAGCAGCGATCCGCAGGGGACGGGATCCTACGAGCAGTACTTC. This chain joins TRBV5-4 and TRBJ2-7, with D perhaps TRBD1 (6 bases). The germline CDR1 and CDR2 sequences are SGHNT and YYREEE (reference sequence). This CDR3 region has 16 residues. Trimming took off 4 bases at V and 1 base at J, with 18 bases between the two ends. Drawing the rest from reference TRBV5-4 and TRBJ2-7, the complete variable domain is ETGVTQSPTHLIKTRGQQVTLRCSSQSGHNTVSWYQQALGQGPQFIFQYYREEENGRGNFPPRFSGLQFPNYSSELNVNALELDDSALYLCASSDPQGTGSYEQYFGPGTRLTVT.

About this clone itself: The same CDR3 can be traced to other DNA sequences in this sample. The chain employs TRBV19 and TRBJ2-3; no reliable D call. Germline-derived CDR1 and CDR2 are LNHDA and SQIVND (reference sequence). This CDR3 has 13 amino acids. V was clipped by 5 bases and J by 6 bases, with 12 bases between them. CDR3 sequence (DNA): TGTGCCAGTAGTGTCGGTCCTCCTGATACGCAGTATTTT. Amino acids: CASSVGPPDTQYF.

The chain recombines TRBV7-9 with TRBJ2-5, with D possibly being TRBD1 (6 bases). The CDR3 extends over 13 amino acids. CDR1 is SEHNR and CDR2 is FQNEAQ in the germline V gene (reference sequence). With 6 bases removed from V and 4 bases from J, the gap between germline ends came to 12 bases. Written as DNA, the CDR3 is TGTGCCAGCAGGAAAACAGGGATAGAGACCCAGTACTTC. Protein: CASRKTGIETQYF.

The genes are TRBV11-3 and TRBJ2-7; 11 positions match TRBD1. This CDR3 region has 15 residues. Germline V gene lookup returns CDR1 SGHNT and CDR2 YENEEA. Trimming removed 3 bases from V and 4 bases from J; junction bases left unmatched: 5. CDR3 region: CASSLAGQGGYEQYF. The CDR3 bases are TGTGCCAGCAGCTTGGCGGGACAGGGGGGTTACGAGCAGTACTTC.

Details on this clone: The sample contains more than one DNA sequence encoding this CDR3. The V and J genes are TRBV5-1 and TRBJ1-2, with D unclear. CDR1 SGHRS and CDR2 YFSETQ come from the germline V gene. The CDR3 sequence is 13 residues long. Deletions cut 2 bases from V and 2 bases from J, with 7 bases between. The CDR3 sequence: CASSLEGNYGYTF. CDR3 sequence (DNA): TGCGCCAGCAGCTTAGAGGGAAACTATGGCTACACCTTC.